A selection of T cell receptor beta chains follows, all from one sample in a study of monozygotic twins with inflammatory bowel disease. TCRdb reanalyzed the 5' RACE reads and collapses them to one entry per CDR3 protein, without DNA. The sample holds 400,000 to 500,000 distinct CDR3 sequences. Sequencing was performed on blood. These receptors all stem from a human donor with ulcerative colitis or Crohn's disease, or a healthy co-twin of an affected twin (not recorded which). CDR3s include the opening cysteine and the closing phenylalanine or tryptophan. Each record gives: V gene, J gene, CDR3 protein.

TRBV7-3	TRBJ2-1	CASSLAANEQFF
TRBV5-5	TRBJ2-1	CASSLLTSGGAENEQFF
TRBV18	TRBJ2-1	CASSPPLNPQEQFF
TRBV18	TRBJ2-5	CASSPRSLAGGKETQYF
TRBV12-3/TRBV12-4	TRBJ1-1	CASSFGKGTAATEAFF
TRBV7-2	TRBJ2-7	CASSSNSVSYEQYF
TRBV3-1	TRBJ2-3	CASSQDRTGPFTDTQYF
TRBV7-9	TRBJ2-1	CASSRLAVSNEQFF
TRBV6-1	TRBJ2-5	CASKGLSQETQYF
TRBV14	TRBJ2-3	CASSQEWFTDTQYF
TRBV3-1	TRBJ2-7	CASSQGGREQYF
TRBV6-1	TRBJ2-1	CASSHLDGTGYRNEQFF
TRBV7-2	TRBJ2-7	CASSLSGSDSYEQYF
TRBV5-1	TRBJ1-1	CASQQGNTEAFF
TRBV19	TRBJ2-1	CASSILAPKINEQFF
TRBV28	TRBJ2-6	CASTLSSGANVLTF
TRBV14	TRBJ1-1	CASSQGGREDTEAFF
TRBV20-1	TRBJ1-5	CSALHPGERSQPQHF
TRBV5-1	TRBJ2-3	CASSSGLAGGTDTQYF